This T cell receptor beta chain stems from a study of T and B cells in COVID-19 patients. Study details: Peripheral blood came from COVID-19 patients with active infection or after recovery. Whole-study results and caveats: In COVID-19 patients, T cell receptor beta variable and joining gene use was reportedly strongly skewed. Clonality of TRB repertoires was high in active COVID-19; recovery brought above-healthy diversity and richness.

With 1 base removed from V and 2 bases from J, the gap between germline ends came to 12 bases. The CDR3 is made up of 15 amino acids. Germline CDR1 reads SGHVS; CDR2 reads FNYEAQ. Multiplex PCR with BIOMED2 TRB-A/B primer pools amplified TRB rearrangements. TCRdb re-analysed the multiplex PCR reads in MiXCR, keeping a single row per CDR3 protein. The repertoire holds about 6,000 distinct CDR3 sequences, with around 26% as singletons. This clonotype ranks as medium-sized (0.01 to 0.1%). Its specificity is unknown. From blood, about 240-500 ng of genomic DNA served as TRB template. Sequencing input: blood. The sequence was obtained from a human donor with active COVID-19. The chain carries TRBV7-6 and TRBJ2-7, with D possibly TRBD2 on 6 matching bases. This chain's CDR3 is CASSLGRAPAYEQYF. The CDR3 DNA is TGTGCCAGCAGCTTAGGGAGGGCCCCCGCCTACGAGCAGTACTTC.